This T cell receptor (beta chain) emerged from a study of cytomegalovirus exposure and HLA in healthy donors. The PCR used 60 Vbeta and 13 Jbeta primers. Data came from immunoSEQ multiplex PCR; TCRdb stores just in-frame clones and leaves some out. The sample yields around 190,000 clones, around 80% seen once. In germline, CDR1 is SEHNR, CDR2 FQNEAQ (reference sequence). V lost 4 bases, J lost 2 bases, and 9 bases stayed unmatched. The CDR3 sequence is 17 residues long. This TCR derives from a man younger than 45 in good health and CMV-seronegative. Material for sequencing was PBMCs. V gene TRBV7-9 combines with J gene TRBJ1-4; 8 bases agree with TRBD1. The CDR3 loop reads CASSYRTGLSTNEKLFF. CDR3 DNA: TGTGCCAGCAGCTATCGGACAGGGCTTTCGACTAATGAAAAACTGTTTTTT. Using reference TRBV7-9 and TRBJ1-4 for the parts outside the CDR3, the full variable domain is DTGVSQNPRHKITKRGQNVTFRCDPISEHNRLYWYRQTLGQGPEFLTYFQNEAQLEKSRLLSDRFSAERPKGSFSTLEIQRTEQGDSAMYLCASSYRTGLSTNEKLFFGSGTQLSVL.